These T cell receptor beta chains were read from a single sample in a study of a mutant IDH1 vaccine in newly diagnosed glioma. Antigen specificity for these receptors is unknown. Here immunoSEQ multiplex PCR was the method, and the copy in TCRdb shows in-frame clones only, minus some. In the table there are some 71,000 clones, approximately 86% of which are singletons. The material sequenced was PBMCs, taken from a glioma patient whose treatment included an IDH1 peptide vaccine. All receptors come from a man aged 30-40 years with glioma. Both conserved end residues are trimmed from each CDR3. Only some rows state a clone size, as once, few, many or a class for expanded clones.

size,J,V,CDR3
-,TRBJ1-5,TRBV19,ASSMLSNQPQH
-,TRBJ1-1,TRBV7-3,ASSLEAGGQNTEAF
-,TRBJ2-1,TRBV20-1,SARWGRQF
-,TRBJ2-7,TRBV25-1,ASSEAAQTD
-,TRBJ1-2,TRBV2,ASSPLRAGYT
few,TRBJ1-1,TRBV2,ASGRQGGTEAF
-,TRBJ2-2,TRBV4-1,ASSQVAPAGELF
-,TRBJ2-1,TRBV18,ASSLTKRAPNYNEQF
once,TRBJ2-1,TRBV7-2,ASRSGLALNEQF
-,TRBJ2-7,TRBV7-3,ASSPTLDRSYEQY
-,TRBJ1-1,TRBV5-1,ASRWGTGTPEAF
-,TRBJ1-2,TRBV2,ASSGQANYGYT
-,TRBJ2-7,TRBV2,ASSFSREYEQY
-,TRBJ2-1,TRBV11-2,ASSLENKDNEQF
few,TRBJ1-1,TRBV10-3,AISDQMNTEAF
-,TRBJ2-3,TRBV5-4,ASSGRTEGDTQY
-,TRBJ2-5,TRBV6-5,ASSRTPAETQY
once,TRBJ1-4,TRBV6-1,ASSTGTDNEKLF
-,TRBJ2-5,TRBV11-3,ASSRGGETQY
-,TRBJ2-7,TRBV5-4,ASSPGLTYEQY